Reported below is one T cell receptor beta chain. Authors' data handling: Nucleated cell counts were estimated from reference gene primer amplification. Here immunoSEQ multiplex PCR was the method, and the copy in TCRdb shows in-frame clones only, minus some. V, J and clone size derive from that table, while D and trimming were established from the DNA sequence. Here the sample spans 97,000 or so clones, 70% to 90% being singletons. The data were obtained in a study of blood T cell repertoires in COVID-19. Study summary: Nucleic acid was either cDNA or gDNA, and it came from T cells, B-cell-depleted T cells, or PBMCs.

The sequencing sample was made of peripheral blood. This TCR derives from a man aged 35 to 55 with active or convalescent COVID-19.

Written as DNA, the CDR3 is TGTGCCAGTAGTATGGCCAGACTCGGAAGTGGCTACACCTTC. As protein: CASSMARLGSGYTF. The chain links TRBV19 to TRBJ1-2; D not certain. Trimming stripped 3 bases from V and 7 bases from J, with 15 bases between. The CDR3 consists of 14 residues. Per germline, CDR1 LNHDA and CDR2 SQIVND (reference sequence).